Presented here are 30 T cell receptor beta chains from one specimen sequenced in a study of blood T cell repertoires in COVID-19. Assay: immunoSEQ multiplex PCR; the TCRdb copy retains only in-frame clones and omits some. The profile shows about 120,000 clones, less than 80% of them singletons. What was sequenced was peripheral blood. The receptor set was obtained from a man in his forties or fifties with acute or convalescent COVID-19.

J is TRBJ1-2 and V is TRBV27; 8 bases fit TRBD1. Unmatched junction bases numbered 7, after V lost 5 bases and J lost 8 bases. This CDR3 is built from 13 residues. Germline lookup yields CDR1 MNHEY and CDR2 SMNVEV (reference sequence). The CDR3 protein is CASSLIGQGGYTF. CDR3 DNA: TGTGCCAGCAGTCTGATAGGACAGGGAGGCTACACCTTC.

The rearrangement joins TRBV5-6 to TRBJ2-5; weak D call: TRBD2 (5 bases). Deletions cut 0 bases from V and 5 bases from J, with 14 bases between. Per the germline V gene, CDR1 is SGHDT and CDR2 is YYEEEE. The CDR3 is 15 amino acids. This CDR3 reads CASSLAGLAGETQYF. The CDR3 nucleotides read TGTGCCAGCAGCTTGGCCGGGCTAGCCGGGGAGACCCAGTACTTC.

The CDR3 spells CASSQEWLAGGNEQFF. CDR3 sequence (DNA): TGTGCCAGCAGCCAAGAGTGGCTAGCGGGGGGCAATGAGCAGTTCTTC. The chain joins TRBV4-2 to TRBJ2-1; 11 bases line up with TRBD2. The V gene end was trimmed by 0 bases and the J gene end by 6 bases; junction bases not matched to a gene: 4. In germline, CDR1 is LGHNA, CDR2 YNFKEQ. There are 16 residues in the CDR3.

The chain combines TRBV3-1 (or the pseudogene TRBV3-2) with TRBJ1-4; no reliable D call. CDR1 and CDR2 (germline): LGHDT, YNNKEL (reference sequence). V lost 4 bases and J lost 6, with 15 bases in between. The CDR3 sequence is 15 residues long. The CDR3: CASSLTGRQDEKLFF. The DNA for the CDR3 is TGTGCCAGCAGCCTAACGGGGAGGCAGGATGAAAAACTGTTTTTT.

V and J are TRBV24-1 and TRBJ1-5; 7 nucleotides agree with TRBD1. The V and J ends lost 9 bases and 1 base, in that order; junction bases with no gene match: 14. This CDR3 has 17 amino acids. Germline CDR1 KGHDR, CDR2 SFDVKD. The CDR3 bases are TGTGCCACCGAGATGTTACGACAGGGTCTGAGCAATCAGCCCCAGCATTTT. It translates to CATEMLRQGLSNQPQHF.

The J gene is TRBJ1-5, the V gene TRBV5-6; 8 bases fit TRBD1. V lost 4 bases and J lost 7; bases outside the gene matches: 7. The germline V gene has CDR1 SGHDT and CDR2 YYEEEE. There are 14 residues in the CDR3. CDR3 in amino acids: CASSAGGFWQPQHF. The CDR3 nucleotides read TGTGCCAGCAGCGCAGGGGGCTTCTGGCAGCCCCAGCATTTT.

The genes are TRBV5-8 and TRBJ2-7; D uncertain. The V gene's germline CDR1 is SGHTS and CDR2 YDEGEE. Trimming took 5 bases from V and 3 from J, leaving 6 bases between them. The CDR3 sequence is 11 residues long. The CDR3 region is CASRSLYEQYF. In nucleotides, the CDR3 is TGTGCCAGCAGGAGCCTCTACGAGCAGTACTTC.

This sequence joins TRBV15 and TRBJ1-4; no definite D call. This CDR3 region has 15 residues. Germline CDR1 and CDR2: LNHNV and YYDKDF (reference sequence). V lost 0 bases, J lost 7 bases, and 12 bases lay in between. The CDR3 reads CATSRERRRGEKLFF. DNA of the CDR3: TGTGCCACCAGCAGAGAGCGCAGGCGGGGTGAAAAACTGTTTTTT.

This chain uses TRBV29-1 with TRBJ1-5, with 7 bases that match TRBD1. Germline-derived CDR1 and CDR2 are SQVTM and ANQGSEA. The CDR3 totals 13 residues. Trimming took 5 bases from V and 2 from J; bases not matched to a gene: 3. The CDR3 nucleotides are TGCAGCGTTAATACAGGGGGCAATCAGCCCCAGCATTTT. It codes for CSVNTGGNQPQHF. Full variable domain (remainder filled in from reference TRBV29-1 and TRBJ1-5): SAVISQKPSRDICQRGTSLTIQCQVDSQVTMMFWYRQQPGQSLTLIATANQGSEATYESGFVIDKFPISRPNLTFSTLTVSNMSPEDSSIYLCSVNTGGNQPQHFGDGTRLSIL.

The CDR3 bases are TGTGCCAGCAGCTTAGGTCTAGGGGGAAACGAGCAGTACTTC. Translated: CASSLGLGGNEQYF. V usage is TRBV7-6 and J usage is TRBJ2-7; D may be TRBD1 (6 bases). Germline loops: CDR1 SGHVS, CDR2 FNYEAQ. The CDR3 totals 14 residues. The germline V and J ends were trimmed by 1 base and 5 bases, with 12 bases remaining between them.

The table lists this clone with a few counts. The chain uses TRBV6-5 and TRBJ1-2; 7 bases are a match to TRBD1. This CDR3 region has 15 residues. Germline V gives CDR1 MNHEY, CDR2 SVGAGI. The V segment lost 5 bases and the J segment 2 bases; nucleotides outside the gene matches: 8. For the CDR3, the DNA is TGTGCCAGCAGTCTCAGCACAGGGGCAAACTATGGCTACACCTTC. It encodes CASSLSTGANYGYTF.

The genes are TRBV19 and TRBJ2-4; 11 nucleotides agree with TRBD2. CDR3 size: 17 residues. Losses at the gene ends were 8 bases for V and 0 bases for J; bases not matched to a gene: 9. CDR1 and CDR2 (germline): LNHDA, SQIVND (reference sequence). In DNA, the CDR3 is TGTGCCAGTTCAACGACTAGCGGGGCACTAGCCAAAAACATTCAGTACTTC. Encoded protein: CASSTTSGALAKNIQYF.

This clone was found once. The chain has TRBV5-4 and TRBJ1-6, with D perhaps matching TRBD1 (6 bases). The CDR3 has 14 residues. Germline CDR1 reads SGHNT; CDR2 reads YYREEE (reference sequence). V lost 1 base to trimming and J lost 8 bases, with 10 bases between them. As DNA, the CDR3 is TGTGCCAGCAGCTTGCTGGGGGCTGATTCACCCCTCCACTTT. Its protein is CASSLLGADSPLHF.

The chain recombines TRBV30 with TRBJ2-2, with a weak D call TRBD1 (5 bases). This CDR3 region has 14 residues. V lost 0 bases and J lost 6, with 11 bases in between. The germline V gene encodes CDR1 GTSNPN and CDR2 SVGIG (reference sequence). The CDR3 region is CAWSVGQGAGELFF. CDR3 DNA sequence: TGTGCCTGGAGTGTAGGGCAGGGCGCCGGGGAGCTGTTTTTT.

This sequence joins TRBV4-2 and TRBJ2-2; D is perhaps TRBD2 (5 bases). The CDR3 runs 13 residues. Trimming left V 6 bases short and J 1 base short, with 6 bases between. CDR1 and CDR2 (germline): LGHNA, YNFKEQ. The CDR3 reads CASRTKNTGELFF. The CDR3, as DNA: TGTGCCAGCAGGACTAAGAACACCGGGGAGCTGTTTTTT.

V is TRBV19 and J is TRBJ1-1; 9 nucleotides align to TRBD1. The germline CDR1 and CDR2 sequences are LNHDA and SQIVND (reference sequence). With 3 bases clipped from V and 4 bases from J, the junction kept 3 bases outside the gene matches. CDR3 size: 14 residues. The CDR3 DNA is TGTGCCAGTAGTATGGGACAGGGTTCCACTGAAGCTTTCTTT. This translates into CASSMGQGSTEAFF.

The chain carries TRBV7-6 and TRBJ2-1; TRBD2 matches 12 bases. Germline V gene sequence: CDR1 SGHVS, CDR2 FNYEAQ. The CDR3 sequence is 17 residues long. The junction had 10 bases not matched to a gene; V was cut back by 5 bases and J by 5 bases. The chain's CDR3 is CASSPQTSGSPHNEQFF. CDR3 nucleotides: TGTGCCAGCAGCCCCCAGACTAGCGGGAGCCCCCACAATGAGCAGTTCTTC.

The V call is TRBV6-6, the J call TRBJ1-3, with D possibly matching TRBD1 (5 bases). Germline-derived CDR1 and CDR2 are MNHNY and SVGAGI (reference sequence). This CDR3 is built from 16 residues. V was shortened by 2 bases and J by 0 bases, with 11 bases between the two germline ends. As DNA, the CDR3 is TGTGCCAGCAGTTACACACAGGATACCTCTGGAAACACCATATATTTT. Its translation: CASSYTQDTSGNTIYF.

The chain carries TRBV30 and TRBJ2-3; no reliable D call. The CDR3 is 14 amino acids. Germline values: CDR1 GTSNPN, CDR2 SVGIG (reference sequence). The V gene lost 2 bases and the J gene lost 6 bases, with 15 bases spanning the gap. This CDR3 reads CAWSSSNIRDTQYF. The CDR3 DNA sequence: TGTGCCTGGAGTTCCTCCAATATCCGGGATACGCAGTATTTT.

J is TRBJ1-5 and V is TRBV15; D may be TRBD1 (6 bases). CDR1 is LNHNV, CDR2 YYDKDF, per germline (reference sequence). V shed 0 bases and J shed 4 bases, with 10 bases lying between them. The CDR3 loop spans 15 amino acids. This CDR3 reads CATSRDLGANQPQHF. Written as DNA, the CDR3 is TGTGCCACCAGCAGAGATCTGGGGGCGAATCAGCCCCAGCATTTT.

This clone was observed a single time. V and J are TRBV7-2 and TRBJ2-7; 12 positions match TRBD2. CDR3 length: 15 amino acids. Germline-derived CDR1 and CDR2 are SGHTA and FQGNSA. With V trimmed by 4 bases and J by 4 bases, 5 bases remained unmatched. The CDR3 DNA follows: TGTGCCAGCAGCTCTAGCGGGAGGGCCACATACGAGCAGTACTTC. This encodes CASSSSGRATYEQYF.

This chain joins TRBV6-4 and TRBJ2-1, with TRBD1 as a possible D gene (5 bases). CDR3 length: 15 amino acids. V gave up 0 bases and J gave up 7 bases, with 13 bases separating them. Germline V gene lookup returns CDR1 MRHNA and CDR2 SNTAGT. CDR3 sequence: CASSDSRGEVNEQFF. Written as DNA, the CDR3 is TGTGCCAGCAGTGACTCTAGGGGTGAGGTTAATGAGCAGTTCTTC.

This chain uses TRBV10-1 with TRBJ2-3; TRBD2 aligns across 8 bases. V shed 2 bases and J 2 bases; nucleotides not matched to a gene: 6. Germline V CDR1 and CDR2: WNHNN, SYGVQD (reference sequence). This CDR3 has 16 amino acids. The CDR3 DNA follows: TGCGCCAGCAGTGAGCCCCGACTAGCGATCACAGATACGCAGTATTTT. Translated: CASSEPRLAITDTQYF.

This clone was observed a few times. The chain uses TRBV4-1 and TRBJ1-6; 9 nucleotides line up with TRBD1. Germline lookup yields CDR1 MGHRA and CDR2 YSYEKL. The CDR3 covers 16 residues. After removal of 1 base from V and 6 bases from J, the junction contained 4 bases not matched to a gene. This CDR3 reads CASSQVQGQGNSPLHF. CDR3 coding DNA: TGCGCCAGCAGCCAAGTGCAGGGACAGGGTAATTCACCCCTCCACTTT.

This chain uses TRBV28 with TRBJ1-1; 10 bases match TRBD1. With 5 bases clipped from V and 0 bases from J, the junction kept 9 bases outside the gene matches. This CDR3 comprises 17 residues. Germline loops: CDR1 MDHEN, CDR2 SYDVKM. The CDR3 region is CASSPPGTGALNTEAFF. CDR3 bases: TGTGCCAGCAGTCCACCCGGGACAGGGGCCCTGAACACTGAAGCTTTCTTT.

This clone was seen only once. CDR3 DNA sequence: TGTGCCAGCAGCTTATCGGGAGTGGACAATGAGCAGTTCTTC. Translated, it gives CASSLSGVDNEQFF. The chain couples TRBV7-3 to TRBJ2-1, with TRBD2 as a possible D gene (6 bases). The CDR3 is 14 residues long. Trimming shortened V by 2 bases and J by 5 bases, and 10 bases separated the two germline ends. The germline CDR1 and CDR2 sequences are SGHTA and FQGTGA.

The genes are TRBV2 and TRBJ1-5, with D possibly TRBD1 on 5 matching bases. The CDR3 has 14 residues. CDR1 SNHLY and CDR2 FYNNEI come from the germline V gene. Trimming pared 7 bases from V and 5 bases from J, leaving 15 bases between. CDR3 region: CASNYQGRDQPQHF. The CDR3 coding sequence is TGTGCCAGCAATTATCAGGGCAGGGATCAGCCCCAGCATTTT.

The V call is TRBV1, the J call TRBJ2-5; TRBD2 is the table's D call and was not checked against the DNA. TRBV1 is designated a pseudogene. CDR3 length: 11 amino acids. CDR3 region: CTSITRDLEYF. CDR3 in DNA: TGCACCAGCATAACGCGGGACTTAGAGTACTTC.

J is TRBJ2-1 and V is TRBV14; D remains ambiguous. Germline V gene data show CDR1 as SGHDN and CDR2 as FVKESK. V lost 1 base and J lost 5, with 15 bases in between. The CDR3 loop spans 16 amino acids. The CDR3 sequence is CASSQGRVLSHNEQFF. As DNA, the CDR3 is TGTGCCAGCAGCCAAGGCCGGGTCTTATCCCACAATGAGCAGTTCTTC.

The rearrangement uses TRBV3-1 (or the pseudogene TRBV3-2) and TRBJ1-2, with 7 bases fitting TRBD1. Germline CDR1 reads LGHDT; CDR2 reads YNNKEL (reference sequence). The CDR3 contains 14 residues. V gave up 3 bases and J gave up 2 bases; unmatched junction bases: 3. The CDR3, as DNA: TGTGCCAGCAGCCATGAGACAGGGAACTATGGCTACACCTTC. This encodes CASSHETGNYGYTF.